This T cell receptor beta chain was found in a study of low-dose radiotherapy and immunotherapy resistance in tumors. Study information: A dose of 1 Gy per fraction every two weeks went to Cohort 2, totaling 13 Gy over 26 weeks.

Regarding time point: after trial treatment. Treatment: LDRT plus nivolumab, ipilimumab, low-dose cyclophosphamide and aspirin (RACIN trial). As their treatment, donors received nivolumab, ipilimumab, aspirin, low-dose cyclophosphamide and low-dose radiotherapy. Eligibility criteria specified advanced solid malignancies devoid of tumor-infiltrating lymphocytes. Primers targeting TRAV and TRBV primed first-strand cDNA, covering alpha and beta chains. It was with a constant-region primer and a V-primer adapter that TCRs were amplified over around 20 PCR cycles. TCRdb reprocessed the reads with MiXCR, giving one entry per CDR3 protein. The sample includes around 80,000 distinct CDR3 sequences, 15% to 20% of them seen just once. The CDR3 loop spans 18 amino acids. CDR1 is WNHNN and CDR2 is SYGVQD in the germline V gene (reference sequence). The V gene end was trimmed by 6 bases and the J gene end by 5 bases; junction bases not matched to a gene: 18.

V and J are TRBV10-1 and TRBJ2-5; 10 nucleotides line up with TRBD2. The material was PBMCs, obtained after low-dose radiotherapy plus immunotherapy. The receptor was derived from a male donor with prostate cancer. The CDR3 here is CASREPTGTSANGETQYF. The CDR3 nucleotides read TGCGCCAGCAGAGAACCCACCGGGACTAGCGCCAACGGGGAGACCCAGTACTTC.